This T cell receptor (beta chain) was recovered during a study of cytomegalovirus exposure and HLA in healthy donors. Study information: Within the Caucasian-associated ancestry cluster were more than 75% of the 398 genotyped donors.

General study results and limits: A few CMV-associated chains proved CMV antigen-specific in vitro. Certain sequence variants were highly shared and formed a cluster, and this cluster was likely a sequencing artifact.

It was with 60 Vbeta and 13 Jbeta primers that the PCR ran. Sequencing was performed with immunoSEQ multiplex PCR; in TCRdb, only in-frame clones are kept and a portion is missing. The table lists about 140,000 clones, 75% of them singletons. Points on this clone: The antigen remains undetermined.

Germline CDR1 MDHEN, CDR2 SYDVKM. V shed 4 bases and J shed 4 bases, with 10 bases lying between them. The CDR3 contains 13 residues. The V and J genes are TRBV28 and TRBJ2-5; TRBD1 is a possible D gene (6 bases). The sequenced sample consisted of PBMCs. This TCR came from a man between 18 and 35 years old in good health and CMV-seropositive. The DNA for the CDR3 is TGTGCCAGCAGTTCAGGGGCTGCAGAGACCCAGTACTTC. Translated, it gives CASSSGAAETQYF.